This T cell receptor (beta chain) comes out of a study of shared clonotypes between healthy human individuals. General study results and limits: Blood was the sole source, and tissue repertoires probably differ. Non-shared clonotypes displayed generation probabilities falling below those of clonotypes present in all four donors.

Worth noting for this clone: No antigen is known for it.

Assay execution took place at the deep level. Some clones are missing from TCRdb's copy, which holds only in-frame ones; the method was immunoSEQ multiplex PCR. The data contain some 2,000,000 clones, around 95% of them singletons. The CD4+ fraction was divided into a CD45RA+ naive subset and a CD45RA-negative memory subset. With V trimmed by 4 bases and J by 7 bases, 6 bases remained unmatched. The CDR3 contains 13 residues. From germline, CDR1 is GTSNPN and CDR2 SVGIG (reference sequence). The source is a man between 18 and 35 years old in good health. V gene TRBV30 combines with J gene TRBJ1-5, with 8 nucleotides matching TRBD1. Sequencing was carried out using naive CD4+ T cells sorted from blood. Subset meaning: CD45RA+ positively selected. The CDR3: CAWMTGVGQPQHF. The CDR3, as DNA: TGTGCCTGGATGACAGGGGTCGGCCAGCCCCAGCATTTT.